These T cell receptor beta chains were read from a single sample in a study of blood T cell repertoires in COVID-19. The table came from immunoSEQ multiplex PCR; TCRdb's copy has only in-frame clones and leaves some out. Of tens of thousands of clones detected, around 84% appear once; the ten largest clones hold approximately 1.7%. Sequencing was carried out using peripheral blood. Receptor source: a man aged 55 to 70 with COVID-19, enrolled during active disease. CDR3s include the opening cysteine and the closing phenylalanine or tryptophan. A D gene is named only where the DNA matches it firmly. Clone size is stated in some rows and not others, as once, few, many or a class when expanded.

j_call v_call clone_size cdr3_length d_call cdr3_aa cdr3_nt
TRBJ2-5 TRBV7-9 - 14 TRBD1 CASSPRDRKETQYF TGTGCCAGCAGTCCCCGGGACAGGAAAGAGACCCAGTACTTC
TRBJ2-1 TRBV7-2 - 12 TRBD2 CASSLRGGVWFF TGTGCCAGCAGCCTTCGGGGGGGGGTTTGGTTCTTC
TRBJ1-1 TRBV19 - 16 - CASTVFGGSVNTEAFF TGTGCCAGTACCGTATTCGGGGGGAGCGTGAACACTGAAGCTTTCTTT
TRBJ1-6 TRBV9 - 16 - CASSVDHNLYNSPLHF TGTGCCAGCAGCGTAGACCACAACCTCTATAATTCACCCCTCCACTTT
TRBJ1-4 TRBV27 few 17 TRBD1 CASSPGTGVPANEKLFF TGTGCCAGCAGTCCGGGCACAGGGGTTCCGGCTAATGAAAAACTGTTTTTT
TRBJ2-1 TRBV3-1/TRBV3-2 - 13 - CASSQVCYNEQFF TGTGCCAGCAGCCAAGTATGCTACAATGAGCAGTTCTTC
TRBJ1-6 TRBV3-1/TRBV3-2 - 14 - CASSPETQGRPLHF TGTGCCAGCAGCCCCGAGACCCAAGGGAGACCCCTCCACTTT
TRBJ2-2 TRBV21-1 - 21 - CASSKAAGGERKYWGTGELFF TGTGCCAGCAGCAAAGCGGCGGGGGGCGAGCGGAAATACTGGGGCACCGGGGAGCTGTTTTTT
TRBJ2-1 TRBV5-1 - 16 TRBD2 CASSFISGSSYNEQFF TGCGCCAGCAGCTTCATTAGCGGGAGCTCCTACAATGAGCAGTTCTTC
TRBJ1-1 TRBV6-6 few 14 - CASSRGRGDTEAFF TGTGCCAGCAGCCGGGGCCGGGGGGACACTGAAGCTTTCTTT
TRBJ1-5 TRBV10-3 - 14 - CAIRSHGSNQPQHF TGTGCCATCCGTTCACATGGTAGCAATCAGCCCCAGCATTTT
TRBJ1-2 TRBV9 few 14 - CASSPAGTVYGYTF TGTGCCAGCAGTCCCGCGGGGACCGTCTATGGCTACACCTTC
TRBJ1-1 TRBV15 - 13 - CATALEKNTEAFF TGTGCCACCGCCCTGGAGAAGAACACTGAAGCTTTCTTT
TRBJ2-1 TRBV10-1 - 14 TRBD2 CASSERDYGNEQFF TGCGCCAGCAGTGAGAGGGACTATGGGAATGAGCAGTTCTTC
TRBJ2-1 TRBV7-2 - 15 TRBD1 CASSTYKGGAYEQFF TGTGCCAGCAGCACCTATAAAGGGGGCGCATATGAGCAGTTCTTC
TRBJ1-2 TRBV6-6 - 15 - CASRGGPGRDYGYTF TGTGCCAGCCGGGGCGGGCCAGGGAGGGACTATGGCTACACCTTC
TRBJ1-2 TRBV4-3 - 16 - CASSQDLDSTNYGYTF TGCGCCAGCAGCCAAGATCTGGACAGCACTAACTATGGCTACACCTTC
TRBJ1-6 TRBV15 - 15 - CATSRTGSSNSPLHF TGTGCCACCAGCAGGACAGGATCAAGTAATTCACCCCTCCACTTT
TRBJ1-5 TRBV4-1 - 15 TRBD1 CASSQGQGSNQPQHF TGCGCCAGCAGCCAAGGACAGGGAAGCAATCAGCCCCAGCATTTT
TRBJ1-2 TRBV28 - 16 - CASSSLSVGGVGGYTF TGTGCCAGCAGTTCCCTCTCCGTCGGAGGGGTGGGGGGCTACACCTTC
TRBJ2-1 TRBV14 - 15 - CASSQDRGGHNEQFF TGTGCCAGCAGCCAAGATAGGGGGGGACACAATGAGCAGTTCTTC